This TCR beta chain was identified in a study of blood T cell repertoires in COVID-19. For the study at large: Sources were T cells, B-cell-depleted T cells, or PBMCs; the material itself was cDNA or gDNA.

How the authors handled the data: The assay estimated nucleated cells by amplifying reference gene primers. Data came from immunoSEQ multiplex PCR; TCRdb stores just in-frame clones and leaves some out. V and J calls and clone size follow that table, whereas D and trimming were derived from the DNA. The sample lists approximately 150,000 clones; 80% were seen once. Trimming removed 3 bases from V and 6 bases from J; junction bases left unmatched: 9. Germline CDR1 and CDR2: SGHRS and YFSETQ. This CDR3 comprises 15 residues. The receptor was derived from a man aged 40-50 years who had recovered from COVID-19. Material for sequencing was PBMCs or T cells enriched from blood (not recorded which). The chain recombines TRBV5-1 with TRBJ1-2; TRBD1 matches 9 bases. CDR3: CASSSSGQGNNGYTF. The DNA of the CDR3 is TGCGCCAGCAGCTCCTCGGGACAGGGTAATAATGGCTACACCTTC.